This paragraph reports one T cell receptor beta chain. Antigen: not known. Unmatched junction bases numbered 4, after V lost 0 bases and J lost 2 bases. The CDR3 extends over 15 amino acids. Per germline, CDR1 MNHNY and CDR2 SVGAGI (reference sequence). This sample was included in a study of cytomegalovirus exposure and HLA in healthy donors. The study's findings and limits: HLA restriction was apparent for most CMV-associated TCR beta chains in a later analysis. The authors confirmed in vitro that a few CMV-associated chains were specific for CMV antigens. TCR beta V- and J-gene trimming, according to a later analysis, was linked to a missense DCLRE1C variant.

This PCR relied on a set of 60 Vbeta primers and 13 Jbeta primers. Produced via immunoSEQ multiplex PCR; TCRdb's table is partial and in-frame only. The table records 150,000 to 200,000 clones, around 87% of them present only once. Input material: PBMCs. This rearrangement joins TRBV6-6 to TRBJ2-7; 7 nucleotides align to TRBD1. This sequence was found in a woman aged 18-35 years in good health and CMV-seronegative. The CDR3 DNA follows: TGTGCCAGCAGTTACTCACCAGGGGGTGCCTACGAGCAGTACTTC. Amino acids: CASSYSPGGAYEQYF.